The clone carrying this T cell receptor beta chain turned up a few times. One entry per CDR3 protein results from TCRdb running MiXCR on the 5' RACE reads. The data hold about 250,000 distinct CDR3 sequences, with around 8.8% observed a single time. V shed 0 bases and J shed 1 base, with 8 bases lying between them. The CDR3 runs to 15 residues. Per germline, CDR1 MNHEY and CDR2 SVGAGI. This sample was included in a study of identical twins. These data were also reused for a study on yellow fever vaccine responses in identical twins.

The chain joins TRBV6-5 to TRBJ2-3; D remains ambiguous. This sequence was found in a woman aged 18-30 years in good health. Sequencing was done on a sample of CD8+ T cells sorted from blood. The CDR3 region has the DNA TGTGCCAGCAGTTACTCAAACCCACGCACAGATACGCAGTATTTT. It yields the protein CASSYSNPRTDTQYF.